These 22 T cell receptor beta chains originate from one sample sequenced in a study of low-dose radiotherapy and immunotherapy resistance in tumors. Alpha- and beta-chain coverage of first-strand cDNA came from TRAV- and TRBV-specific primers. TCR amplification used around 20 PCR cycles, a constant-region primer and a V-primer adapter. TCRdb passed the reads through MiXCR, listing each CDR3 protein once. Among fewer than 20,000 distinct CDR3 sequences listed, about 74% were seen once. These receptors came from a human donor with advanced metastatic prostate, ovarian, gallbladder or colorectal cancer (not recorded which). This table probably holds off-target reads from a library built for another chain.

V usage is TRBV28 and J usage is TRBJ2-7; D is ambiguous. This CDR3 spans 12 amino acids. Trimming left V 6 bases short and J 4 bases short, with 10 bases between. The germline CDR1 and CDR2 sequences are MDHEN and SYDVKM. The CDR3 protein is CASRAGPYEQYF. The CDR3, as DNA: TGTGCCAGCAGAGCCGGACCTTACGAGCAGTACTTC. The full variable domain, in which reference TRBV28 and TRBJ2-7 provide the parts outside the CDR3, is DVKVTQSSRYLVKRTGEKVFLECVQDMDHENMFWYRQDPGLGLRLIYFSYDVKMKEKGDIPEGYSVSREKKERFSLILESASTNQTSMYLCASRAGPYEQYFGPGTRLTVT.

The table lists this clonotype with a few counts. The rearrangement joins TRBV5-4 to TRBJ1-1, with 8 bases fitting TRBD1. The CDR3 is 14 residues long. The junction had 6 bases not matched to a gene; V was cut back by 4 bases and J by 4 bases. CDR1 SGHNT and CDR2 YYREEE come from the germline V gene (reference sequence). The DNA for the CDR3 is TGTGCCAGCAGCACCAGGGGGCGAAGCACTGAAGCTTTCTTT. This codes for CASSTRGRSTEAFF.

There are a few counts of this clonotype. The chain has TRBV2 and TRBJ1-5; possible D gene TRBD1, 5 bases. The CDR3 extends over 16 amino acids. Trimming removed 4 bases from V and 2 bases from J, with 15 bases in between. Germline-derived CDR1 and CDR2 are SNHLY and FYNNEI. This chain's CDR3 is CASSGAGSRGNQPQHF. In DNA, the CDR3 is TGTGCCAGCAGTGGGGCAGGGTCGCGGGGCAATCAGCCCCAGCATTTT. Supplemented by reference TRBV2 and TRBJ1-5, the full variable domain reads EPEVTQTPSHQVTQMGQEVILRCVPISNHLYFYWYRQILGQKVEFLVSFYNNEISEKSEIFDDQFSVERPDGSNFTLKIRSTKLEDSAMYFCASSGAGSRGNQPQHFGDGTRLSIL.

This clonotype was observed a single time. This rearrangement joins TRBV28 to TRBJ1-5; D unclear. This CDR3 comprises 12 residues. Trimming cost V 3 bases and J 4 bases, with 4 bases left between them. Germline V lookup: CDR1 MDHEN, CDR2 SYDVKM. The CDR3: CASSLENQPQHF. Written as DNA, the CDR3 is TGTGCCAGCAGTTTGGAGAATCAGCCCCAGCATTTT. The variable domain in full, completed from reference TRBV28 and TRBJ1-5, reads DVKVTQSSRYLVKRTGEKVFLECVQDMDHENMFWYRQDPGLGLRLIYFSYDVKMKEKGDIPEGYSVSREKKERFSLILESASTNQTSMYLCASSLENQPQHFGDGTRLSIL.

This clonotype was counted a few times. The rearrangement uses TRBV29-1 and TRBJ2-3; D gene uncertain. Germline V gene lookup returns CDR1 SQVTM and CDR2 ANQGSEA. The CDR3 is 11 residues long. Trimming left V 6 bases short and J 3 bases short, with 7 bases between. CDR3 sequence: CSVVRTDTQYF. The DNA of the CDR3 is TGCAGCGTCGTGAGGACAGATACGCAGTATTTT.

This clonotype ranks as medium-sized. The chain links TRBV2 to TRBJ2-7; D is uncertain. The germline V gene encodes CDR1 SNHLY and CDR2 FYNNEI. This CDR3 is 10 amino acids long. V was cut by 8 bases and J by 7 bases, with 9 bases left in between. CDR3 in amino acids: CASAALEQYF. CDR3 in DNA: TGTGCCAGCGCTGCCCTGGAGCAGTACTTC.

V and J are TRBV3-1 and TRBJ2-7; D is unresolved. CDR1 and CDR2 (germline): LGHDT, YNNKEL (reference sequence). Trimming shortened V by 6 bases and J by 2 bases, and 17 bases separated the two germline ends. CDR3 length: 15 residues. As DNA, the CDR3 is TGTGCCAGCAGGTATTCGCAGGAACTTCCCTACGAGCAGTACTTC. This encodes CASRYSQELPYEQYF.

The chain combines TRBV18 with TRBJ1-1; D call uncertain. Per germline, CDR1 KGHSH and CDR2 LQKENI. This CDR3 region has 14 residues. Trimming cost V 2 bases and J 2 bases, with 9 bases left between them. CDR3 sequence (DNA): TGTGCCAGCTCACCAAGCCGGGCAAACACTGAAGCTTTCTTT. Translation gives CASSPSRANTEAFF.

This chain connects TRBV11-2 to TRBJ2-1; D might be TRBD1 or TRBD2, each matching 5 bases. Germline V CDR1 and CDR2: SGHAT, FQNNGV. Trimming pared 4 bases from V and 4 bases from J, leaving 17 bases between. CDR3 length: 16 residues. CDR3 sequence (DNA): TGTGCCAGCAGCTCAGCCGGGACCATAAAGTACAATGAGCAGTTCTTC. Its protein is CASSSAGTIKYNEQFF.

The chain carries TRBV19 and TRBJ2-3; 7 bases line up with TRBD1. CDR1 is LNHDA, CDR2 SQIVND, per germline (reference sequence). V was clipped by 6 bases and J by 5 bases; unmatched bases: 8. The CDR3 runs 14 residues. CDR3 loop: CASRSPGTVDTQYF. In DNA form, the CDR3 reads TGTGCCAGTAGGAGCCCCGGGACAGTAGATACGCAGTATTTT.

The chain uses TRBV5-1 and TRBJ2-7; 7 bases match TRBD2. CDR1 and CDR2 (germline): SGHRS, YFSETQ. V gave up 4 bases and J gave up 5 bases; unmatched junction bases: 6. The CDR3 has 13 amino acids. The CDR3, as DNA: TGCGCCAGCAGCCGCGGGAGAGACGACGAGCAGTACTTC. This gives the protein CASSRGRDDEQYF. Filled out from reference TRBV5-1 and TRBJ2-7, the complete variable domain reads KAGVTQTPRYLIKTRGQQVTLSCSPISGHRSVSWYQQTPGQGLQFLFEYFSETQRNKGNFPGRFSGRQFSNSRSEMNVSTLELGDSALYLCASSRGRDDEQYFGPGTRLTVT.

The gene calls are TRBV5-4 and TRBJ2-1; possible D gene TRBD2, 6 bases. V dropped 4 bases and J dropped 8 bases, with 10 bases sitting between them. Per the germline V gene, CDR1 is SGHNT and CDR2 is YYREEE (reference sequence). This CDR3 comprises 12 residues. The CDR3 DNA reads as TGTGCCAGCAGCCCGGGACTGGATGAGCAGTTCTTC. Amino acids: CASSPGLDEQFF.

The chain has TRBV5-4 and TRBJ1-1; 7 positions agree with TRBD1. V was clipped by 2 bases and J by 1 base; unmatched bases: 8. The CDR3 covers 16 residues. The germline CDR1 and CDR2 sequences are SGHNT and YYREEE (reference sequence). The CDR3 sequence is CASSFDSRGANTEAFF. CDR3 bases: TGTGCCAGCAGCTTCGATAGCAGGGGGGCGAACACTGAAGCTTTCTTT.

This clonotype showed up just once. The CDR3 reads CASSSGLAGGPGETQYF. The CDR3 coding sequence is TGCGCCAGCAGCTCGGGACTAGCGGGAGGGCCCGGCGAGACCCAGTACTTC. This chain links TRBV5-1 with TRBJ2-5; 16 positions match TRBD2. This CDR3 comprises 17 residues. Unmatched junction bases numbered 7, after V lost 3 bases and J lost 5 bases. In germline, CDR1 is SGHRS, CDR2 YFSETQ. The full variable domain, completed using reference TRBV5-1 and TRBJ2-5, is KAGVTQTPRYLIKTRGQQVTLSCSPISGHRSVSWYQQTPGQGLQFLFEYFSETQRNKGNFPGRFSGRQFSNSRSEMNVSTLELGDSALYLCASSSGLAGGPGETQYFGPGTRLLVL.

This chain uses TRBV5-1 with TRBJ2-7, with TRBD1 identical over 7 bases. After removal of 2 bases from V and 4 bases from J, the junction contained 6 bases not matched to a gene. The CDR3 runs 14 residues. CDR1 SGHRS and CDR2 YFSETQ come from the germline V gene. The CDR3 DNA reads TGCGCCAGCAGCTTATTTGGCAGGGGGTACGAGCAGTACTTC. It yields the protein CASSLFGRGYEQYF. The entire variable domain, with the rest obtained from reference TRBV5-1 and TRBJ2-7, is as follows: KAGVTQTPRYLIKTRGQQVTLSCSPISGHRSVSWYQQTPGQGLQFLFEYFSETQRNKGNFPGRFSGRQFSNSRSEMNVSTLELGDSALYLCASSLFGRGYEQYFGPGTRLTVT.

There are a few counts of this clonotype. This sequence joins TRBV9 and TRBJ1-2; a weak D match, TRBD1 (5 bases). Germline CDR1 and CDR2: SGDLS and YYNGEE. Trimming took 4 bases from V and 4 from J, leaving 17 bases between them. This CDR3 region has 15 residues. Here the CDR3 reads CASSPGGDGGYGYTF. CDR3 DNA: TGTGCCAGCAGCCCGGGCGGGGACGGGGGCTATGGCTACACCTTC.

The genes are TRBV7-6 and TRBJ2-6; D is undetermined. This CDR3 is built from 16 residues. Germline CDR1 and CDR2: SGHVS and FNYEAQ. Trimming took 0 bases from V and 1 from J, leaving 7 bases between them. The CDR3 is CASSLATVSGANVLTF. The CDR3 DNA follows: TGTGCCAGCAGCTTAGCCACAGTTTCTGGGGCCAACGTCCTGACTTTC.

This sequence joins TRBV4-1 and TRBJ2-1; 8 positions match TRBD2. Per the germline V gene, CDR1 is MGHRA and CDR2 is YSYEKL. V shed 0 bases, J shed 0 bases, and the junction held 4 bases outside the gene matches. The CDR3 loop spans 17 amino acids. The CDR3 DNA follows: TGCGCCAGCAGCCAAGATTTCGGGAGGGCCTCCTACAATGAGCAGTTCTTC. Its protein is CASSQDFGRASYNEQFF.

The rearrangement joins TRBV25-1 to TRBJ2-1; 9 bases fit TRBD2. CDR1 is MGHDK, CDR2 SYGVNS, per germline. With 3 bases clipped from V and 7 bases from J, the junction kept 16 bases outside the gene matches. CDR3 size: 18 residues. CDR3 residues: CASSDQGFGTSWWNEQFF. The CDR3 nucleotides are TGTGCCAGCAGTGACCAGGGTTTTGGGACTAGCTGGTGGAATGAGCAGTTCTTC.

The J gene is TRBJ2-7, the V gene TRBV18, with 7 bases matching TRBD2. V shed 3 bases, J shed 6 bases, and the junction held 8 bases outside the gene matches. CDR1 and CDR2 (germline): KGHSH, LQKENI. This CDR3 is 14 amino acids long. The CDR3 reads CASSPSATSREQYF. CDR3 bases: TGTGCCAGCTCACCGTCGGCGACTAGCCGCGAGCAGTACTTC.

The V call is TRBV29-1, the J call TRBJ2-7, with 10 positions matching TRBD1. The junction had 4 bases not matched to a gene; V was cut back by 6 bases and J by 5 bases. The CDR3 has 12 amino acids. Germline V gene data show CDR1 as SQVTM and CDR2 as ANQGSEA. The CDR3 DNA sequence: TGCAGCGTCAGACAGGGGGCCCACGAGCAGTACTTC. This encodes CSVRQGAHEQYF.

This clonotype has more than one count but fewer than ten. This chain connects TRBV5-8 to TRBJ1-5, with D unclear. The V end lost 3 bases, the J end lost 2 bases, and 12 bases lay between the germline ends. The CDR3 has 15 residues. Germline CDR1 SGHTS, CDR2 YDEGEE. The CDR3 coding sequence is TGTGCCAGCAGCTCGTCCCGCATTGGCAATCAGCCCCAGCATTTT. Its protein product is CASSSSRIGNQPQHF.